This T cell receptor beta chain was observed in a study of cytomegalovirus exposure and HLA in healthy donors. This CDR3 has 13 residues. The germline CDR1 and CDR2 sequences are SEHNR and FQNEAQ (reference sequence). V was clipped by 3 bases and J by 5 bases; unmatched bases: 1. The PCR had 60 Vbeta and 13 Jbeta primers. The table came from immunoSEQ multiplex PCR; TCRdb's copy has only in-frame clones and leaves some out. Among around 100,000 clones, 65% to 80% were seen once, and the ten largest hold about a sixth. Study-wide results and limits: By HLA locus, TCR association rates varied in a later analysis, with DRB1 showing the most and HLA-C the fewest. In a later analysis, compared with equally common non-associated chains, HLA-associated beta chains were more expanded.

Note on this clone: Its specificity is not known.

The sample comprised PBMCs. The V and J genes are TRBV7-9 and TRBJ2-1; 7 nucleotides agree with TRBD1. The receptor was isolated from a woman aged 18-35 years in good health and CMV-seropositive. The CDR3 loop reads CASSLTGNNEQFF. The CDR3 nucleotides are TGTGCCAGCAGCTTGACAGGGAACAATGAGCAGTTCTTC.